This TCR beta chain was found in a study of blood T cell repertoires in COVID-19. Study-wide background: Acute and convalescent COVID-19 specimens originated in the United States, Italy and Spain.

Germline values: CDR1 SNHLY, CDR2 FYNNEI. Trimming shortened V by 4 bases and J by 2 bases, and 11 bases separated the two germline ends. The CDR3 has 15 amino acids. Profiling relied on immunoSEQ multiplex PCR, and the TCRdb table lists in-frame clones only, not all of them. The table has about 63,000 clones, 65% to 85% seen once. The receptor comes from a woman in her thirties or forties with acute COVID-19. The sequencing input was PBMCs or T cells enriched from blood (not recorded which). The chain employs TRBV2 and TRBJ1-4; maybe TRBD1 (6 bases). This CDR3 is CASSVQGYTNEKLFF. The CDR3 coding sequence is TGTGCCAGCAGTGTTCAGGGGTACACTAATGAAAAACTGTTTTTT.